Below are 24 T cell receptor beta chains sequenced from a single sample in a study of blood T cell repertoires in COVID-19. Sequencing was performed with immunoSEQ multiplex PCR; in TCRdb, only in-frame clones are kept and a portion is missing. The sample has around 210,000 clones; 89% are singletons. Sample: PBMCs or T cells enriched from blood (not recorded which). The receptors shown here come from a woman under 30 who had recovered from COVID-19.

V usage is TRBV9 and J usage is TRBJ1-2; 8 nucleotides align to TRBD1. The CDR3 sequence is 15 residues long. Per the germline V gene, CDR1 is SGDLS and CDR2 is YYNGEE. V dropped 0 bases and J dropped 4; count of bases not matched to a gene: 5. The CDR3 here is CASSVGSRGLYGYTF. As DNA, the CDR3 is TGTGCCAGCAGCGTAGGGAGCAGGGGGCTCTATGGCTACACCTTC.

In this sample, this clone turned up once. The chain couples TRBV5-3 to TRBJ1-5, with TRBD1 as a possible D gene (6 bases). TRBV5-3 is an ORF; its function is uncertain. This CDR3 is 15 amino acids long. Trimming removed 1 base from V and 11 bases from J, with 19 bases in between. The CDR3 DNA sequence: TGTGCCAGAAGCTTGCGGATAGACAGGCCCGGGTCCCAGCATTTT. It is translated as CARSLRIDRPGSQHF.

The chain uses TRBV6-5 and TRBJ2-7; a weak D match, TRBD2 (6 bases). The CDR3 covers 14 residues. V lost 6 bases to trimming and J lost 2 bases, with 14 bases between them. Germline V gene sequence: CDR1 MNHEY, CDR2 SVGAGI. The CDR3 loop reads CASSVYGGTYEQYF. The DNA for the CDR3 is TGTGCCAGCAGCGTCTACGGGGGAACCTACGAGCAGTACTTC.

The V call is TRBV27, the J call TRBJ1-2, with D hard to call. Trimming removed 10 bases from V and 6 bases from J, with 15 bases in between. This CDR3 is built from 12 residues. In germline, CDR1 is MNHEY, CDR2 SMNVEV (reference sequence). In nucleotides, the CDR3 is TGTGCCACACTGACAACTGTCAATGGCTACACCTTC. It specifies CATLTTVNGYTF.

The chain is built from TRBV10-3 and TRBJ1-2; 8 bases line up with TRBD1. J lost 5 bases, V lost 10 bases, and 12 bases had no gene match. This CDR3 spans 14 amino acids. Germline CDR1 reads ENHRY; CDR2 reads SYGVKD. The CDR3 reads CATSPGQGSYGYTF. CDR3 nucleotide sequence: TGTGCCACGTCCCCAGGACAGGGATCATATGGCTACACCTTC.

This clone was recorded once. V is TRBV19 and J is TRBJ2-3; weak D call: TRBD1 (6 bases). Looked up from germline, CDR1 is LNHDA and CDR2 is SQIVND (reference sequence). This CDR3 region has 14 residues. Trimming removed 7 bases from V and 0 bases from J, with 11 bases in between. The CDR3 DNA sequence: TGTGCCAGTAACAGGGACACTAGCACAGATACGCAGTATTTT. This sequence encodes CASNRDTSTDTQYF.

The chain carries TRBV9 and TRBJ1-2; 8 bases line up with TRBD1. V gave up 2 bases and J gave up 5 bases; unmatched junction bases: 5. Germline-derived CDR1 and CDR2 are SGDLS and YYNGEE. There are 14 residues in the CDR3. The CDR3 region has the DNA TGTGCCAGCAGCGTGGGACAGGAAGTTTATGGCTACACCTTC. Its translation: CASSVGQEVYGYTF. The variable domain in full, completed from reference TRBV9 and TRBJ1-2, reads DSGVTQTPKHLITATGQRVTLRCSPRSGDLSVYWYQQSLDQGLQFLIQYYNGEERAKGNILERFSAQQFPDLHSELNLSSLELGDSALYFCASSVGQEVYGYTFGSGTRLTVV.

The gene calls are TRBV19 and TRBJ2-7; tentatively, D is TRBD2 (6 bases). Per germline, CDR1 LNHDA and CDR2 SQIVND (reference sequence). With 3 bases removed from V and 0 bases from J, the gap between germline ends came to 12 bases. The CDR3 is 15 amino acids. The CDR3 loop is CASSMGRGSSYEQYF. The CDR3 nucleotides are TGTGCCAGTAGTATGGGACGGGGGAGCTCCTACGAGCAGTACTTC.

The chain couples TRBV29-1 to TRBJ1-5; 7 bases fit TRBD1. Trimming cost V 5 bases and J 5 bases; bases outside gene matches: 9. The CDR3 spans 14 residues. Looked up from germline, CDR1 is SQVTM and CDR2 is ANQGSEA. The CDR3 coding sequence is TGCAGCGTTATCCCGACAGGGATCGATCAGCCCCAGCATTTT. Translated, it gives CSVIPTGIDQPQHF.

V and J are TRBV2 and TRBJ2-5; a weak D match, TRBD2 (6 bases). CDR3 length: 14 amino acids. CDR1 SNHLY and CDR2 FYNNEI come from the germline V gene. Trimming took off 8 bases at V and 3 bases at J, with 16 bases between the two ends. In DNA, the CDR3 is TGTGCCAGCGACAACGAGGGCGGGGAAGAGACCCAGTACTTC. This translates into CASDNEGGEETQYF.

This chain joins TRBV27 and TRBJ1-2; tentatively, D is TRBD1 (6 bases). The V gene lost 0 bases and the J gene lost 8 bases, with 16 bases spanning the gap. Germline V lookup: CDR1 MNHEY, CDR2 SMNVEV (reference sequence). The CDR3 is 15 residues long. The DNA for the CDR3 is TGTGCCAGCAGTTTATCAACAGGGAGCGGTAGAGGCTACACCTTC. It codes for CASSLSTGSGRGYTF.

This clone showed up just once. The rearrangement uses TRBV3-1 (or the pseudogene TRBV3-2) and TRBJ1-2; TRBD1 might be the D (6 bases). CDR3 length: 19 residues. The V end lost 0 bases, the J end lost 2 bases, and 22 bases lay between the germline ends. The germline gives CDR1 LGHDT, CDR2 YNNKEL (reference sequence). CDR3 region: CASSQDVRGQILLNYGYTF. The CDR3 DNA sequence: TGTGCCAGCAGCCAAGATGTCAGGGGTCAAATACTTCTAAACTATGGCTACACCTTC.

The rearrangement links TRBV15 to TRBJ2-3; TRBD2 matches 9 bases. CDR1 is LNHNV and CDR2 is YYDKDF in the germline V gene (reference sequence). The CDR3 consists of 13 residues. The J segment lost 4 bases and the V segment lost 6 bases, leaving 2 bases of the junction unmatched. The CDR3 region is CATRTSGPDTQYF. In DNA form, the CDR3 reads TGTGCCACCAGGACTAGCGGCCCAGATACGCAGTATTTT.

The chain recombines TRBV5-4 with TRBJ2-5; D is perhaps TRBD1 (5 bases). CDR1 is SGHNT, CDR2 YYREEE, per germline (reference sequence). The CDR3 length is 14 residues. Trimming took off 3 bases at V and 4 bases at J, with 13 bases between the two ends. The chain's CDR3 is CASSSWTRRETQYF. DNA of the CDR3: TGTGCCAGCAGCTCATGGACACGCCGAGAGACCCAGTACTTC.

This clone was found once. The chain employs TRBV4-2 and TRBJ2-1; the D gene is possibly TRBD2 (5 bases). The CDR3 has 15 amino acids. The V gene lost 0 bases and the J gene lost 8 bases, with 14 bases spanning the gap. Germline CDR1 is LGHNA and CDR2 is YNFKEQ. The CDR3 sequence: CASSQDGRDSDEQFF. CDR3 in DNA: TGTGCCAGCAGCCAAGATGGCCGGGATTCGGATGAGCAGTTCTTC.

The genes are TRBV24-1 and TRBJ2-3; D gene ambiguous. Germline V CDR1 and CDR2: KGHDR, SFDVKD. The CDR3 runs to 13 residues. Trimming removed 6 bases from V and 4 bases from J, with 10 bases in between. The CDR3 spells CATSPSFADTQYF. The DNA of the CDR3 is TGTGCCACCAGTCCTTCGTTTGCAGATACGCAGTATTTT.

This sequence joins TRBV6-5 and TRBJ1-6; TRBD1 agrees at 8 bases. The CDR3 has 15 amino acids. Germline CDR1 is MNHEY and CDR2 is SVGAGI. The V gene end was trimmed by 2 bases and the J gene end by 8 bases; junction bases not matched to a gene: 5. The CDR3 loop is CASSYTTGEDSPLHF. Written as DNA, the CDR3 is TGTGCCAGCAGTTACACGACAGGGGAGGATTCACCCCTCCACTTT.

V gene TRBV5-6 combines with J gene TRBJ1-1; D remains unclear. CDR3 length: 13 residues. Trimming cost V 4 bases and J 3 bases, with 10 bases left between them. Germline V gene data show CDR1 as SGHDT and CDR2 as YYEEEE. CDR3 in amino acids: CASSPMGDTEAFF. As DNA, the CDR3 is TGTGCCAGCAGCCCTATGGGCGACACTGAAGCTTTCTTT.

This chain links TRBV7-6 with TRBJ1-2, with D maybe TRBD1 (6 bases). This CDR3 region has 14 residues. The V end lost 5 bases, the J end lost 0 bases, and 10 bases lay between the germline ends. The germline V gene has CDR1 SGHVS and CDR2 FNYEAQ. For the CDR3, the DNA is TGTGCCAGCAGCCCCAGGGGCGCTAACTATGGCTACACCTTC. Translating it yields CASSPRGANYGYTF.

This chain joins TRBV18 and TRBJ1-2; D possibly corresponds to TRBD1 (5 bases). Trimming cost V 3 bases and J 6 bases, with 14 bases left between them. The CDR3 sequence is 14 residues long. CDR1 is KGHSH, CDR2 LQKENI, per germline. CDR3 DNA sequence: TGTGCCAGCTCACCCCGAAGGGGAAGCGATGGCTACACCTTC. Translating it yields CASSPRRGSDGYTF.

The V call is TRBV5-1, the J call TRBJ1-4, with TRBD1 as a possible D gene (5 bases). The CDR3 loop spans 16 amino acids. V gave up 2 bases and J gave up 0 bases, with 11 bases separating them. The germline V gene encodes CDR1 SGHRS and CDR2 YFSETQ. The CDR3 here is CASSFGTGSTNEKLFF. The CDR3 nucleotides are TGCGCCAGCAGCTTTGGAACAGGTTCAACTAATGAAAAACTGTTTTTT.

This rearrangement joins TRBV6-5 to TRBJ2-3; TRBD2 agrees at 8 bases. The CDR3 totals 15 residues. V was clipped by 6 bases and J by 0 bases; unmatched bases: 5. The V gene's germline CDR1 is MNHEY and CDR2 SVGAGI. The CDR3 protein is CASRVAGSSTDTQYF. CDR3 nucleotide sequence: TGTGCCAGCAGGGTAGCGGGGTCTAGCACAGATACGCAGTATTTT.

The chain has TRBV29-1 and TRBJ2-1; 16 bases are a match to TRBD2. The V gene's germline CDR1 is SQVTM and CDR2 ANQGSEA. The CDR3 has 18 residues. V lost 3 bases, J lost 0 bases, and 5 bases stayed unmatched. CDR3 region: CSVEGLAGGSSSYNEQFF. CDR3 nucleotides: TGCAGCGTTGAGGGACTAGCGGGGGGGTCAAGCTCCTACAATGAGCAGTTCTTC.

The rearrangement links TRBV7-2 to TRBJ1-2, with unresolved D. With 1 base removed from V and 6 bases from J, the gap between germline ends came to 12 bases. The CDR3 is made up of 14 amino acids. Per the germline V gene, CDR1 is SGHTA and CDR2 is FQGNSA. The CDR3 loop is CASSLEIGGHGYTF. In DNA form, the CDR3 reads TGTGCCAGCAGCTTAGAGATAGGAGGGCATGGCTACACCTTC. Together with reference TRBV7-2 and TRBJ1-2, the CDR3 gives the full variable domain: GAGVSQSPSNKVTEKGKDVELRCDPISGHTALYWYRQSLGQGLEFLIYFQGNSAPDKSGLPSDRFSAERTGGSVSTLTIQRTQQEDSAVYLCASSLEIGGHGYTFGSGTRLTVV.